This T cell receptor beta chain was retrieved from a study of blood T cell repertoires in COVID-19. Turning to the study itself: COVID-19 samples from acute and convalescent phases originated in the United States, Italy and Spain. T cells, B-cell-depleted T cells, or PBMCs supplied cDNA or gDNA.

Original processing notes: Nucleated cell counts were estimated from reference gene primer amplification. The method was immunoSEQ multiplex PCR; TCRdb's version includes in-frame clones alone and lacks a portion of them. That table gives V, J and clone size, and the DNA gave D and trimming. The repertoire holds some 190,000 clones, with under 90% as singletons. Germline-derived CDR1 and CDR2 are GTSNPN and SVGIG (reference sequence). This CDR3 has 17 residues. V trimming: 4 bases; J trimming: 7 bases; junction bases outside the gene matches: 13. The J gene is TRBJ2-2, the V gene TRBV30, with TRBD2 matching over 12 bases. What was sequenced was peripheral blood. This sequence originates from a man between 60 and 70 years old with acute or convalescent COVID-19. The CDR3 protein is CAWISWTSGKIGGELFF. DNA for the CDR3: TGTGCCTGGATTTCCTGGACTAGCGGGAAAATCGGCGGGGAGCTGTTTTTT.